The next 20 T cell receptor beta chains were all read from a single sample in a study of T cell responses to AZD1222 COVID-19 vaccine. TCRdb's table, derived via immunoSEQ multiplex PCR, lists solely in-frame clones and lacks some. The data show some 170,000 clones, with roughly 91% seen just once and under 1.1% held by the top ten. The sequencing used peripheral blood, collected 28 days after the second dose of the MenACWY control vaccine. The receptor source for this set is an adult who received the MenACWY meningococcal vaccine as a control.

The rearrangement links TRBV7-9 to TRBJ1-2; TRBD1 might be the D (5 bases). This CDR3 comprises 15 residues. Trimming left V 0 bases short and J 6 bases short, with 14 bases between. From germline, CDR1 is SEHNR and CDR2 FQNEAQ (reference sequence). Here the CDR3 reads CASSLAQTVFNGYTF. CDR3 nucleotide sequence: TGTGCCAGCAGCTTAGCGCAGACAGTTTTTAATGGCTACACCTTC.

J is TRBJ2-3 and V is TRBV27; 7 bases align to TRBD2. J was trimmed by 3 bases and V by 5 bases; bases with no gene match: 8. Per the germline V gene, CDR1 is MNHEY and CDR2 is SMNVEV (reference sequence). This CDR3 contains 15 residues. The CDR3 loop reads CASSPPGEGTDTQYF. The CDR3 region has the DNA TGTGCCAGCAGTCCTCCCGGGGAGGGGACAGATACGCAGTATTTT.

This chain uses TRBV2 with TRBJ2-6; 7 nucleotides match TRBD1. The CDR3 is made up of 16 amino acids. The trim removed 5 bases at V and 1 base at J, leaving 5 bases unmatched. Germline CDR1 is SNHLY and CDR2 is FYNNEI. The CDR3 loop reads CASSPGTASGANVLTF. CDR3 nucleotide sequence: TGTGCCAGCAGTCCCGGGACAGCATCTGGGGCCAACGTCCTGACTTTC.

CDR3 coding DNA: TGTGCCACCAGTGTAGGGGGCGGAAACGAGCAGTACTTC. It encodes CATSVGGGNEQYF. The chain carries TRBV24-1 and TRBJ2-7; 7 bases are a match to TRBD1. The CDR3 loop spans 13 amino acids. V shed 5 bases and J 5 bases; nucleotides not matched to a gene: 5. Germline assignment: CDR1 KGHDR and CDR2 SFDVKD.

The chain carries TRBV16 and TRBJ1-6; perhaps TRBD1 as D (6 bases). Germline V lookup: CDR1 KGHSY, CDR2 FQNENV. Trimming shortened V by 0 bases and J by 6 bases, and 9 bases separated the two germline ends. The CDR3 spans 15 residues. The CDR3 region has the DNA TGTGCCAGCAGCCAATCGCGGACAGTTAATTCACCCCTCCACTTT. Translation gives CASSQSRTVNSPLHF.

The chain uses TRBV6-5 and TRBJ2-5; unclear D gene. CDR1 MNHEY and CDR2 SVGAGI come from the germline V gene. The CDR3 runs to 11 residues. V lost 6 bases and J 1 base, leaving 3 bases between the germline ends. The CDR3 is CASSLQETQYF. CDR3 nucleotides: TGTGCCAGCAGCCTCCAAGAGACCCAGTACTTC.

The rearrangement uses TRBV18 and TRBJ1-5; TRBD1 aligns across 8 bases. The CDR3 covers 16 residues. V dropped 1 base and J dropped 3; count of bases not matched to a gene: 5. CDR1 and CDR2 (germline): KGHSH, LQKENI. This CDR3 reads CASSPLGQANNQPQHF. CDR3 coding DNA: TGTGCCAGCTCACCACTGGGACAGGCAAACAATCAGCCCCAGCATTTT.

The gene calls are TRBV6-5 and TRBJ1-3; weak D call: TRBD1 (5 bases). V lost 6 bases to trimming and J lost 0 bases, with 12 bases between them. The CDR3 sequence is 15 residues long. Germline V gene sequence: CDR1 MNHEY, CDR2 SVGAGI. The CDR3 sequence: CASSRDQSSGNTIYF. CDR3 coding DNA: TGTGCCAGCAGCCGGGACCAGAGCTCTGGAAACACCATATATTTT.

This clone was recorded only once. The CDR3 coding sequence is TGTGCCAGCAGCGTAGCGAGAGGGGGTGGCTACACCTTC. Residues: CASSVARGGGYTF. This chain links TRBV9 with TRBJ1-2; maybe TRBD1 (6 bases). Germline loops: CDR1 SGDLS, CDR2 YYNGEE. V was pared by 0 bases and J by 7 bases, with 10 bases between. CDR3 length: 13 amino acids.

V gene TRBV30 combines with J gene TRBJ2-1; 9 bases are a match to TRBD2. The length of the CDR3 is 14 residues. The J segment lost 10 bases and the V segment lost 1 base, leaving 8 bases of the junction unmatched. Germline lookup yields CDR1 GTSNPN and CDR2 SVGIG (reference sequence). In DNA, the CDR3 is TGTGCCTGGAGTGGCCAGTTGCTAGCGGGGGAGCAGTTCTTC. It translates to CAWSGQLLAGEQFF.

This sequence joins TRBV2 and TRBJ1-6, with 7 positions matching TRBD1. CDR1 SNHLY and CDR2 FYNNEI come from the germline V gene. The CDR3 runs 16 residues. V was clipped by 1 base and J by 6 bases; unmatched bases: 6. The CDR3 spells CASSEEGTDRNSPLHF. The CDR3 DNA reads TGTGCCAGCAGTGAAGAGGGGACAGACCGTAATTCACCCCTCCACTTT.

The J gene is TRBJ2-7, the V gene TRBV29-1; D remains ambiguous. V was cut by 4 bases and J by 3 bases, with 4 bases left in between. Germline V lookup: CDR1 SQVTM, CDR2 ANQGSEA. CDR3 length equals 10 residues. CDR3 DNA: TGCAGCGTTGGAGACTACGAGCAGTACTTC. Protein sequence: CSVGDYEQYF.

In its sample, this clone was seen once. The V gene is TRBV10-1, the J gene TRBJ1-2; D call uncertain. The CDR3 has 14 amino acids. Germline CDR1 is WNHNN and CDR2 is SYGVQD (reference sequence). The CDR3 region has the DNA TGCGCGCAAAAGCCCCGGTCGACGGAGTATGGCTACACCTTC. Translated, it gives CAQKPRSTEYGYTF.

V gene TRBV6-5 combines with J gene TRBJ2-5, with 8 positions matching TRBD2. The ends lost 6 bases at V and 4 bases at J; junction bases unmatched: 10. The V gene's germline CDR1 is MNHEY and CDR2 SVGAGI. This CDR3 comprises 15 residues. CDR3 in DNA: TGTGCCAGCAGCTCCGGGGGGGCAGCGTTAGAGACCCAGTACTTC. Its protein product is CASSSGGAALETQYF.

The chain uses TRBV2 and TRBJ1-5; TRBD1 matches 8 bases. Trimming took 1 base from V and 6 from J; bases not matched to a gene: 2. The CDR3 sequence is 14 residues long. CDR1 and CDR2 from the germline V gene are SNHLY and FYNNEI. CDR3 DNA: TGTGCCAGCAGTGAAGGACAGGGGTTTCAGCCCCAGCATTTT. It specifies CASSEGQGFQPQHF.

The rearrangement joins TRBV2 to TRBJ1-2; 8 positions agree with TRBD1. J was trimmed by 5 bases and V by 4 bases; bases with no gene match: 9. The CDR3 spans 15 residues. Germline CDR1 reads SNHLY; CDR2 reads FYNNEI. The CDR3 DNA is TGTGCCAGCAGTGCCCGGACAGGGATTTTATATGGCTACACCTTC. This encodes CASSARTGILYGYTF.

The chain's CDR3 is CASSLEGWGASYEQYF. CDR3 coding DNA: TGTGCCAGCAGCTTAGAGGGATGGGGGGCCTCCTACGAGCAGTACTTC. The chain recombines TRBV11-2 with TRBJ2-7, with D perhaps assigned TRBD1 or TRBD2 (6 bases each). In germline, CDR1 is SGHAT, CDR2 FQNNGV. The CDR3 is 16 amino acids. The ends were cut back, 0 bases at V and 0 bases at J, with 12 bases in the middle.

The chain employs TRBV28 and TRBJ1-5; 7 positions agree with TRBD1. CDR1 is MDHEN, CDR2 SYDVKM, per germline. Trimming cost V 7 bases and J 3 bases; bases outside gene matches: 3. The CDR3 runs to 13 residues. This chain's CDR3 is CASIGQVNQPQHF. In DNA, the CDR3 is TGTGCCAGCATAGGACAGGTCAATCAGCCCCAGCATTTT. The complete variable domain, with remaining parts taken from reference TRBV28 and TRBJ1-5, reads DVKVTQSSRYLVKRTGEKVFLECVQDMDHENMFWYRQDPGLGLRLIYFSYDVKMKEKGDIPEGYSVSREKKERFSLILESASTNQTSMYLCASIGQVNQPQHFGDGTRLSIL.

This chain connects TRBV19 to TRBJ1-1, with a weak D call TRBD1 (5 bases). CDR3 size: 13 residues. Trimming shortened V by 1 base and J by 6 bases, and 9 bases separated the two germline ends. CDR1 and CDR2 from the germline V gene are LNHDA and SQIVND (reference sequence). CDR3 sequence: CASSIGRGAEAFF. For the CDR3, the DNA is TGTGCCAGTAGTATAGGGAGGGGTGCTGAAGCTTTCTTT.

This sequence joins TRBV3-1 (or the pseudogene TRBV3-2) and TRBJ1-6, with a possible D match to TRBD1 (6 bases). The CDR3 is made up of 15 amino acids. V lost 1 base, J lost 6 bases, and 10 bases lay in between. CDR1 LGHDT and CDR2 YNNKEL come from the germline V gene (reference sequence). The CDR3 protein is CASSQALRGNSPLHF. CDR3 DNA sequence: TGTGCCAGCAGCCAAGCGCTCAGGGGTAATTCACCCCTCCACTTT.